The clone carrying this TCR beta chain was detected once. The antigen is unknown. PCR amplification relied on 60 Vbeta primers (plus 13 Jbeta primers). Some clones are missing from TCRdb's copy, which holds only in-frame ones; the method was immunoSEQ multiplex PCR. Counted here are some 160,000 clones, 86% occurring once; the ten biggest clones make up about 2.1%. This specimen belongs to a study of cytomegalovirus exposure and HLA in healthy donors. Germline V gene lookup returns CDR1 SNHLY and CDR2 FYNNEI. V shed 4 bases, J shed 4 bases, and the junction held 9 bases outside the gene matches. The CDR3 spans 16 residues. Study conclusions and caveats: Rarity marked most TCR sequences, yet some public TCRs occurred in many donors.

This clonotype was sampled from a woman aged 18 to 35 in good health and CMV-seronegative. The chain combines TRBV2 with TRBJ2-7; 11 nucleotides match TRBD2. What was sequenced was PBMCs. The CDR3 here is CASSGILAGATYEQYF. CDR3 nucleotides: TGTGCCAGCAGTGGAATACTAGCGGGGGCGACTTACGAGCAGTACTTC.